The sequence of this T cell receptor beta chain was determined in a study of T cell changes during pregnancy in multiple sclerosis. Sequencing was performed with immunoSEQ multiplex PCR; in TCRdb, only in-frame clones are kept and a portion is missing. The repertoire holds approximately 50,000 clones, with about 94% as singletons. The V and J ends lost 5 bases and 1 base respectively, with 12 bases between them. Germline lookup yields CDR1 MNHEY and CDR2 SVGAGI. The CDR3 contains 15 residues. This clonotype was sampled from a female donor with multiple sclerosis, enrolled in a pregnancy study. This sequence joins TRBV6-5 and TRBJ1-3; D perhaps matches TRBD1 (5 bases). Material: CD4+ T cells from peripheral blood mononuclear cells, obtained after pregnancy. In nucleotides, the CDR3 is TGTGCCAGCAGTCAAGGAGGGGTATCTGGAAACACCATATATTTT. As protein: CASSQGGVSGNTIYF.